This T cell receptor beta chain was captured by sequencing in a study of T-cell reconstitution after alpha-beta-depleted transplantation in children. Study-level points and caveats: Two months or so post-transplant, alpha-beta T cells reportedly derived from several hundred expanded graft clones. Newly produced T cells mostly accounted for T-cell counts and diversity one year post-transplant. Surviving recipient T cells and thymic progenitors produced the high day-60 TCRbeta diversity seen in some patients.

This sample's TCRbeta library carried unique molecular identifier barcodes. In TCRdb, the PCR reads were re-called with MiXCR into one record per CDR3 protein. Among about 16,000 distinct CDR3 sequences listed, about 8% were seen once. The V gene lost 7 bases and the J gene lost 5 bases, with 18 bases spanning the gap. The CDR3 has 14 residues. The germline CDR1 and CDR2 sequences are DFQATT and SNEGSKA (reference sequence). With respect to this clonotype: The target antigen is unknown.

The material sequenced was PBMCs, mostly from graft donor cells, taken 60 days after TCRalphabeta/CD19-depleted stem cell transplant. The rearrangement uses TRBV20-1 and TRBJ2-1; tentatively, D is TRBD2 (5 bases). This TCR came from a boy younger than two who had a stem cell transplant for Wiskott-Aldrich syndrome, so the T cells may come from the graft donor. The CDR3 bases are TGCAGTGACAGAGGCCTAGCAAGGGACAATGAGCAGTTCTTC. Residues: CSDRGLARDNEQFF.